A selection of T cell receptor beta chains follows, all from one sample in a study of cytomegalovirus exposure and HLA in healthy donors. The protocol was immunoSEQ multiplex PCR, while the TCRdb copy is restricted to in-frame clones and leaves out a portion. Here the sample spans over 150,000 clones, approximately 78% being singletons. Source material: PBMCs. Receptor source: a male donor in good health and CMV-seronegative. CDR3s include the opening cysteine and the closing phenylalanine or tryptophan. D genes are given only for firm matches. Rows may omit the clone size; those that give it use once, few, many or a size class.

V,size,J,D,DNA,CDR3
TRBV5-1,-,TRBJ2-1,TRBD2,TGCGCCAGCAGCTTGGTGGGCGGGAGGGTAACGGGGAATGAGCAGTTCTTC,CASSLVGGRVTGNEQFF
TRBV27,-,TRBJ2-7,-,TGTGCCAGCAGTTTATCCCAATATGCGAGGCAGTACTTC,CASSLSQYARQYF
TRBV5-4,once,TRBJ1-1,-,TGTGCCAGCAGCTCCGGCGGGGGCATGAACACTGAAGCCTTCTTT,CASSSGGGMNTEAFF
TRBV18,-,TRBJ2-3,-,TGTGCCAGCTCGGAGGACTCGGATACGCAGTATTTT,CASSEDSDTQYF
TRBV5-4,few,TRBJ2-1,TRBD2,TGTGCCAGCAGCTTGGATAGCGGGGCTTACAATGAGCAGTTCTTC,CASSLDSGAYNEQFF
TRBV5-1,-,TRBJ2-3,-,TGCGCCAGCAGAGAACAGGGTTCTGCAGATACGCAGTATTTT,CASREQGSADTQYF
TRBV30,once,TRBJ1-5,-,TGTGCCTGGAGATCCGCCGCCGGGCCCCAGCATTTT,CAWRSAAGPQHF
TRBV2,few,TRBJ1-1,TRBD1,TGTGCCAGCAGTAAGAGGGGGCCAGACACTGAAGCTTTCTTT,CASSKRGPDTEAFF
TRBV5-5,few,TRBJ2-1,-,TGTGCCAGCAGCCACGAGGGGGGGGGCGTCAGCTCCTACAATGAGCAGTTCTTC,CASSHEGGGVSSYNEQFF
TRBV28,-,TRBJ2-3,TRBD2,TGTGCCAGCAGTTTTAGCGGGGCGCAGTATTTT,CASSFSGAQYF
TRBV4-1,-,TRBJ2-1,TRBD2,TGCGCCAGCAGCCAAGGTTGGGGTCCTAGCGGGACCTACAATGAGCAGTTCTTC,CASSQGWGPSGTYNEQFF
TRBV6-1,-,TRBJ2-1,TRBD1,TGTGCCAGCACCCCCGGGACAGGTTCCTACAATGAGCAGTTCTTC,CASTPGTGSYNEQFF
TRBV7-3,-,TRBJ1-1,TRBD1,TGTGCCAGCAGCGCAGACCCGGGACAGAGGAACACTGAAGCTTTCTTT,CASSADPGQRNTEAFF
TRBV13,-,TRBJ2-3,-,TGTGCCAGCAGCTTCTCTTCCCGGGGGACAGATACGCAGTATTTT,CASSFSSRGTDTQYF
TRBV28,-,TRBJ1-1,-,TGTGCCAGCAGTTTATCCGGGTTTGGTGCTTTCTTT,CASSLSGFGAFF
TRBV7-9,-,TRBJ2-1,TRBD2,TGTGCCAGCAGCTTAGCGTCCAGCGGGGGGATGTACAATGAGCAGTTCTTC,CASSLASSGGMYNEQFF
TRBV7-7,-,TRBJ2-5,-,TGTGCCAGCAGCCCCGTCCAGGGGAAAGAGACCCAGTACTTC,CASSPVQGKETQYF
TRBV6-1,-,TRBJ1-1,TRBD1,TGTGCCAGCAGGCGACAGGGGTTGAACACTGAAGCTTTCTTT,CASRRQGLNTEAFF